This TCR beta chain was retrieved from a study of cytomegalovirus exposure and HLA in healthy donors. Trimming stripped 4 bases from V and 6 bases from J, with 13 bases between. Per germline, CDR1 SGHTA and CDR2 FQGNSA. This CDR3 spans 14 amino acids. PCR was performed using 60 Vbeta and 13 Jbeta primers. TCRdb keeps only in-frame clones here, not all; method: immunoSEQ multiplex PCR. Of 150,000 to 200,000 clones in the sample, around three quarters were seen once. Sequences were obtained from PBMCs. The source of this sequence is a middle-aged man in good health and CMV-seronegative. The V gene is TRBV7-2, the J gene TRBJ2-4, with D perhaps matching TRBD2 (5 bases). Here the CDR3 DNA reads TGTGCCAGCAGCTCGCGGACGGGGATAAACATTCAGTACTTC. It codes for CASSSRTGINIQYF.